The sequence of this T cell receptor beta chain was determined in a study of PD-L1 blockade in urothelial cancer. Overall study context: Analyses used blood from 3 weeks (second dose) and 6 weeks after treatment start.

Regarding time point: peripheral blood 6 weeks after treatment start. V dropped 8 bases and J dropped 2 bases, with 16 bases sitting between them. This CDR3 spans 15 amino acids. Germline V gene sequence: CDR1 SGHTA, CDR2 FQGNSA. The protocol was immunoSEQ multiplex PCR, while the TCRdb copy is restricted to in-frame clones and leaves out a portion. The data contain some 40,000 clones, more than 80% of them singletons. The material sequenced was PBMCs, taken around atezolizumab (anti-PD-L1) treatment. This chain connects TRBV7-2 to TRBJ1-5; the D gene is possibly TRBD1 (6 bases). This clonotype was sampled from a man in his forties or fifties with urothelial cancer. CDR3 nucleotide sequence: TGTGCCAGCGCCAGCGGAAGACAGGGCAATCAGCCCCAGCATTTT. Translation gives CASASGRQGNQPQHF.